The rows below give T cell receptor beta chains drawn from one sample of a study of blood T cell repertoires in COVID-19. Clones were sequenced by immunoSEQ multiplex PCR, and TCRdb holds only the in-frame ones, with some missing. The table records about 130,000 clones, 90% of them present only once. Sequenced input: peripheral blood. These receptors originate from a man aged 45-65 years with active COVID-19. CDR3s include the opening cysteine and the closing phenylalanine or tryptophan. Each record gives: D gene, clone size, V gene, J gene, CDR3 DNA, CDR3 protein. The D gene is left open where the match is weak. Clone size is given for some rows only: seen once, a few or many times, or a class if the clone is expanded.

>TRBD1|once|TRBV2|TRBJ2-1
TGTGCCAGCATAGACAGGGGGCCATACAATGAGCAGTTCTTC
CASIDRGPYNEQFF
>.|many|TRBV14|TRBJ1-2
TGTGCCAGCAGCCGTTTCGCTTCGGGAGGCTACACCTTC
CASSRFASGGYTF
>TRBD1|.|TRBV7-9|TRBJ2-1
TGTGCCAGCAGCTCCGAACAGGGGGCTCTCTGGTACAATGAGCAGTTCTTC
CASSSEQGALWYNEQFF
>.|.|TRBV19|TRBJ1-1
TGTGCCAGTAGTATCAACAGGGTCACTGAAGCTTTCTTT
CASSINRVTEAFF
>.|.|TRBV3-1/TRBV3-2|TRBJ1-1
TGTGCCAGCAGTCATCGAGACTCCTTAGACTTT
CASSHRDSLDF
>TRBD2|.|TRBV20-1|TRBJ2-2
TGCAGTGCTAGTTCCCCGGGACTAGCGGGAAGAGTCGGGGAGCTGTTTTTT
CSASSPGLAGRVGELFF
>.|.|TRBV2|TRBJ2-7
TGTGCCAGCAGTGAACAGGGTTCCACCTACGAGCAGTACTTC
CASSEQGSTYEQYF
>.|.|TRBV14|TRBJ2-1
TGTGCCAGCAGCCAAGTCCGGGACACCTACCAAGGGCAGTTCTTC
CASSQVRDTYQGQFF
>TRBD2|.|TRBV28|TRBJ2-1
TGTGCCAGCAGTTTGGGCGGGAGCGGGAGGAGTGAGCAGTTCTTC
CASSLGGSGRSEQFF
>TRBD1|.|TRBV7-9|TRBJ2-2
TGTGCCAGCAGCTTACCTGCGGACAGGGCAGGCACCGGGGAGCTGTTTTTT
CASSLPADRAGTGELFF
>.|.|TRBV27|TRBJ2-2
TGTGCCAGCAGCTCTGTAACCGGGGAGCTGTTTTTT
CASSSVTGELFF
>.|.|TRBV5-1|TRBJ1-4
TGCGCCAGCAGCTACGAGCTCGGGGAAAAACTGTTTTTT
CASSYELGEKLFF
>TRBD1|few|TRBV19|TRBJ1-5
TGTGCCAGTAGTTTAATGCTGGGACAGGGGAATCAGCCCCAGCATTTT
CASSLMLGQGNQPQHF
>.|.|TRBV21-1|TRBJ2-3
TGTGCCAGCAGGAGCAAAGTACCTAGCGGGCCTTGTATCTACACAGATACGCAGTATTTT
CASRSKVPSGPCIYTDTQYF
>TRBD1|.|TRBV5-1|TRBJ1-2
TGCGCCAGCAGATATACAGGGGCGGATGGCTACACCTTC
CASRYTGADGYTF
>.|.|TRBV6-5|TRBJ1-5
TGTGCCGTGCGGGCAGTTCAGCCCCAGCATTTT
CAVRAVQPQHF
>.|.|TRBV6-5|TRBJ2-3
TGTGCCACCGGGACAGATACGCAGTATTTT
CATGTDTQYF
>.|.|TRBV3-1/TRBV3-2|TRBJ1-1
TGTGCCAGCAGCCAGAGGGTGGACACTGAAGCTTTCTTT
CASSQRVDTEAFF
>TRBD1|.|TRBV5-1|TRBJ2-7
TGCGCCAGCAGCTTCGGGGACAGCCCGTCCGAGCAGTACTTC
CASSFGDSPSEQYF
>TRBD1|.|TRBV15|TRBJ1-5
TGTGCCACCAGCAGACAGCCCGACAGGGGGCGGAATCAGCCCCAGCATTTT
CATSRQPDRGRNQPQHF
>TRBD1|few|TRBV30|TRBJ1-2
TGTGCCTGGGGGACAGGGGACTATGGCTACACCTTC
CAWGTGDYGYTF
>.|.|TRBV2|TRBJ2-3
TGTGCCAGCACCGCAGACAGGAGTATCACAAATACGCAGTATTTT
CASTADRSITNTQYF
>.|.|TRBV19|TRBJ1-3
TGTGCCAGTAGTATAGGGCCAGGTACCATATATTTT
CASSIGPGTIYF
>.|.|TRBV21-1|TRBJ2-7
TGTGCCAAATTCCGACAGGGGACCTACGAGCAGTACTTC
CAKFRQGTYEQYF
>TRBD1|once|TRBV30|TRBJ1-5
TGTGCCTGGAGTCGGCAGGGGGCGGGTCAGCCCCAGCATTTT
CAWSRQGAGQPQHF
>TRBD1|.|TRBV4-2|TRBJ1-6
TGTGCCAGCAGCCAGCAGGGACAGTCCAATTCACCCCTCCACTTT
CASSQQGQSNSPLHF
>.|.|TRBV19|TRBJ1-5
TGTGCCAGTCTCGACGAGGGTAGCCAGCCCCAGCATTTT
CASLDEGSQPQHF
>TRBD2|.|TRBV15|TRBJ2-1
TGTGCCACCAGCACCCGGGCTAGCGGGGTCAATGATGAGCAGTTCTTC
CATSTRASGVNDEQFF
>.|.|TRBV18|TRBJ1-1
TGTGCCAGCTCACCGGCCGGGACTAGGAACACTGAAGCTTTCTTT
CASSPAGTRNTEAFF